This T cell receptor (beta chain) was recorded in a study of cytomegalovirus exposure and HLA in healthy donors. Study-level background: Unique TCRs numbering approximately 81 million, obtained from HLA-typed donors, made up an early data release. Among about 380 genotyped donors, around 80% fell in the Caucasian-associated ancestry cluster.

Both 60 Vbeta primers and 13 Jbeta primers went into the PCR. TCRdb's table, derived via immunoSEQ multiplex PCR, lists solely in-frame clones and lacks some. The sample lists roughly 68,000 clones, over 75% occurring once. The germline V and J ends were trimmed by 6 bases and 4 bases, with 12 bases remaining between them. The germline V gene has CDR1 LNHNV and CDR2 YYDKDF (reference sequence). This CDR3 is 13 amino acids long. About this clone itself: Its antigen is not identified.

Study-wide results and caveats: Listed as cytomegalovirus-associated were 150 or so TCR beta chains. TCR beta V segments were, for the most part, productive about 87% or about 30% of the time in an earlier analysis.

The sample was PBMCs. The TCR comes from a male donor in good health and CMV-seropositive. The V and J genes are TRBV15 and TRBJ2-5, with D tentatively TRBD2 (6 bases). As DNA, the CDR3 is TGTGCCACCAGAGGCATGGGGGGAGAGACCCAGTACTTC. Amino acid sequence: CATRGMGGETQYF.